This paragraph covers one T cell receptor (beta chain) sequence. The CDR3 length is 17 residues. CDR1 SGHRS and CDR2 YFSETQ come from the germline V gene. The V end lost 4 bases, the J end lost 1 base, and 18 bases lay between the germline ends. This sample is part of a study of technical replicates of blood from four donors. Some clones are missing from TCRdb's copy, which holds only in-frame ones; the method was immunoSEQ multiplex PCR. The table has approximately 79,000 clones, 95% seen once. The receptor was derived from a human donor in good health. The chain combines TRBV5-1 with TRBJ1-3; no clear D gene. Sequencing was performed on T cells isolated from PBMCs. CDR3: CASSRDPSTASGNTIYF. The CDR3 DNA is TGCGCCAGCAGCCGCGACCCTTCCACAGCATCTGGAAACACCATATATTTT.